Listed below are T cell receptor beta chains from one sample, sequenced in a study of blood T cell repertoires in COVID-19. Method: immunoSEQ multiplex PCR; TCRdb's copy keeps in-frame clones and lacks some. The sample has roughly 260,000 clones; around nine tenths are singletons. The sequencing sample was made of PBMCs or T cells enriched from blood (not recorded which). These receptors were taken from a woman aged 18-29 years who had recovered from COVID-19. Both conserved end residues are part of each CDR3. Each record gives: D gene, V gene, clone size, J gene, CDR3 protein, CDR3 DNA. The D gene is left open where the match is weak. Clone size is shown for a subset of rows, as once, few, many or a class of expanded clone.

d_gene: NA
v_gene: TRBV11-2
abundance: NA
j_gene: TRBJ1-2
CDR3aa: CASSLGPRGRIYGYTF
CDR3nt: TGTGCCAGCAGCTTAGGCCCGCGGGGCCGGATCTATGGCTACACCTTC

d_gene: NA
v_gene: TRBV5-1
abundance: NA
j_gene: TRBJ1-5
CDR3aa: CASSLAGQFNQPQHF
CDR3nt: TGCGCCAGCAGCTTGGCCGGACAGTTCAATCAGCCCCAGCATTTT

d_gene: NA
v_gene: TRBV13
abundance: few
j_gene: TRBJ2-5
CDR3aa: CASSLGGRVQETQYF
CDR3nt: TGTGCCAGCAGCTTGGGGGGGCGCGTTCAAGAGACCCAGTACTTC

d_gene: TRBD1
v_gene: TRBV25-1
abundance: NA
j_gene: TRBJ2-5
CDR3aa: CASSEFGTGARETQYF
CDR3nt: TGTGCCAGCAGTGAATTCGGGACAGGGGCACGAGAGACCCAGTACTTC

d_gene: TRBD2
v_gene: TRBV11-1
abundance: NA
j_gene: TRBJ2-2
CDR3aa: CASSQSGRARTGELFF
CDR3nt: TGTGCCAGCAGTCAAAGCGGGAGGGCTCGAACCGGGGAGCTGTTTTTT

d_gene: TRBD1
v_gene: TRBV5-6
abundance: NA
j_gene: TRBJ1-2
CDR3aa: CASSLDRDRGQLSYGYTF
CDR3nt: TGTGCCAGCAGCTTGGACAGGGACAGGGGGCAACTAAGCTATGGCTACACCTTC

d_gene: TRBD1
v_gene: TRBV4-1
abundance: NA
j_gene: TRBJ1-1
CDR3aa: CASSQDPRGLLNTEAFF
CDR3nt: TGCGCCAGCAGCCAGGACCCCAGGGGGCTACTGAACACTGAAGCTTTCTTT

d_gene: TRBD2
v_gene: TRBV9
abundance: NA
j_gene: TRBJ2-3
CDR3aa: CASSPGRTSGNADTQYF
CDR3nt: TGTGCCAGCAGCCCAGGCCGCACTAGCGGAAATGCAGATACGCAGTATTTT

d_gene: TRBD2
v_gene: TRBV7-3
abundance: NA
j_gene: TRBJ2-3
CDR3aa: CASSRSGTGGEQYF
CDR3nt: TGTGCCAGCAGCCGTAGCGGGACCGGGGGCGAGCAGTATTTT

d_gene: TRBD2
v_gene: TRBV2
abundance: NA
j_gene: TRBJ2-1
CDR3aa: CASSRLAGESNEQFF
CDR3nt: TGTGCCAGCAGTAGACTAGCGGGAGAAAGCAATGAGCAGTTCTTC

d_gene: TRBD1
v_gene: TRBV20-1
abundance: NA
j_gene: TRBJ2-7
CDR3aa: CSSGGFDEQYF
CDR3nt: TGCAGTTCAGGGGGTTTCGACGAGCAGTACTTC

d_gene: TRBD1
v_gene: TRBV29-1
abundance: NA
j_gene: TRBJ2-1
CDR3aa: CSTDRASYNEQFF
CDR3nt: TGCAGCACTGACAGGGCATCCTACAATGAGCAGTTCTTC

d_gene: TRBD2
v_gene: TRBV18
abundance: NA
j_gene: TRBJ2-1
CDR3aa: CASSPWDLAGVGYNEQFF
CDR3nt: TGTGCCAGCTCACCATGGGATCTAGCGGGAGTAGGCTACAATGAGCAGTTCTTC

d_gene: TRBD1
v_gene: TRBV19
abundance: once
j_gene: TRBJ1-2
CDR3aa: CASSRPGTGVVGYTF
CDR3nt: TGTGCCAGTAGTCGACCCGGGACAGGGGTTGTCGGCTACACCTTC

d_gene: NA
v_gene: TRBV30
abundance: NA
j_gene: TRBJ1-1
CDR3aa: CACQPGSEAFF
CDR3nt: TGTGCCTGCCAGCCGGGGAGTGAAGCTTTCTTT

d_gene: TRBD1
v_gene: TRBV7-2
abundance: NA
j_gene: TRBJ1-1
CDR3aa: CASSYTGVNTEAFF
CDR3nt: TGTGCCAGCAGCTATACAGGGGTTAACACTGAAGCTTTCTTT

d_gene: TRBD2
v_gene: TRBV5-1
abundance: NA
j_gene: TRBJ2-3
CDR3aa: CASSLDVAGGPGDTQYF
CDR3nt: TGCGCCAGCAGCTTGGACGTAGCGGGAGGGCCGGGAGATACGCAGTATTTT

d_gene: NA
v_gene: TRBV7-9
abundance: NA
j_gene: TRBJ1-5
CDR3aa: CASSLVGSGQPQHF
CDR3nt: TGTGCCAGCAGCTTAGTAGGGTCGGGGCAGCCCCAGCATTTT

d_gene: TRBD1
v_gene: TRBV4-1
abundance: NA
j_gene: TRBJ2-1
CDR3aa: CASSHSGGREQFF
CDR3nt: TGCGCCAGCAGCCATTCAGGGGGAAGGGAGCAGTTCTTC

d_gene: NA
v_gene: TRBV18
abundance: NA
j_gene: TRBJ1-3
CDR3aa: CASYQQLSGNTIYF
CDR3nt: TGTGCCAGCTACCAACAGCTCTCTGGAAACACCATATATTTT